The 12 T cell receptor beta chains below were found in one sample sequenced in a study of T cell responses to AZD1222 COVID-19 vaccine. Sequencing was performed with immunoSEQ multiplex PCR; in TCRdb, only in-frame clones are kept and a portion is missing. This repertoire comprises some 150,000 clones; its ten largest clones make up approximately 2%. Sequencing was carried out using peripheral blood. These receptors all stem from an adult in good health.

The chain uses TRBV30 and TRBJ2-3, with D tentatively TRBD1 or TRBD2 (5 bases each). The CDR3 has 13 amino acids. Germline V gene lookup returns CDR1 GTSNPN and CDR2 SVGIG (reference sequence). The DNA of the CDR3 is TGTGCTTCTACTGGGGGAAGCACAGATACGCAGTATTTT. As protein: CASTGGSTDTQYF.

CDR3 protein: CASSLDSPRGLRNGYTF. CDR3 DNA: TGTGCCAGCAGTTTGGACAGCCCTAGGGGCTTGCGGAATGGCTACACCTTC. V gene TRBV27 combines with J gene TRBJ1-2; the D gene is possibly TRBD1 (6 bases). With 3 bases removed from V and 6 bases from J, the gap between germline ends came to 23 bases. The CDR3 contains 17 residues. Looked up from germline, CDR1 is MNHEY and CDR2 is SMNVEV (reference sequence).

V gene TRBV5-1 combines with J gene TRBJ1-1; 9 nucleotides line up with TRBD1. The germline gives CDR1 SGHRS, CDR2 YFSETQ. This CDR3 has 15 residues. With 0 bases clipped from V and 5 bases from J, the junction kept 5 bases outside the gene matches. The CDR3 DNA sequence: TGCGCCAGCAGCTTGGAACAGGGGGCGAAGACTGAAGCTTTCTTT. Its translation: CASSLEQGAKTEAFF.

This chain links TRBV6-1 with TRBJ1-3; D is ambiguous. V was cut by 3 bases and J by 4 bases, with 16 bases left in between. CDR3 length: 16 amino acids. The germline gives CDR1 MNHNS, CDR2 SASEGT. Here the CDR3 DNA reads TGTGCCAGCAGTGACAAAAGCCTCGTACTGGGAAACACCATATATTTT. This codes for CASSDKSLVLGNTIYF.

The rearrangement uses TRBV6-5 and TRBJ1-1, with a tentative D call TRBD1 (6 bases). V was trimmed by 7 bases and J by 7 bases, leaving 13 bases between them. The CDR3 runs 12 residues. From germline, CDR1 is MNHEY and CDR2 SVGAGI. The CDR3 reads CASMPGHLEAFF. The CDR3 nucleotides read TGTGCCAGCATGCCGGGACACCTTGAAGCTTTCTTT.

For the CDR3, the DNA is TGTGCCAGCAGCTTGACCCCGGGACCCCAAGAGACCCAGTACTTC. It translates to CASSLTPGPQETQYF. This chain links TRBV5-5 with TRBJ2-5; D could derive from TRBD1 or TRBD2 (5 bases each). Trimming removed 1 base from V and 1 base from J, with 11 bases in between. The CDR3 contains 15 residues. The germline gives CDR1 SGHKS, CDR2 YYEKEE (reference sequence). The full variable domain, its missing parts supplied by reference TRBV5-5 and TRBJ2-5, is DAGVTQSPTHLIKTRGQQVTLRCSPISGHKSVSWYQQVLGQGPQFIFQYYEKEERGRGNFPDRFSARQFPNYSSELNVNALLLGDSALYLCASSLTPGPQETQYFGPGTRLLVL.

V and J are TRBV28 and TRBJ1-5, with TRBD1 matching over 7 bases. V lost 6 bases, J lost 3 bases, and 8 bases stayed unmatched. Germline CDR1 reads MDHEN; CDR2 reads SYDVKM. CDR3 length equals 15 residues. The CDR3 DNA follows: TGTGCCAGCAGACTGAGAGACAGGGTCAATCAGCCCCAGCATTTT. Protein sequence: CASRLRDRVNQPQHF. Supplemented by reference TRBV28 and TRBJ1-5, the full variable domain reads DVKVTQSSRYLVKRTGEKVFLECVQDMDHENMFWYRQDPGLGLRLIYFSYDVKMKEKGDIPEGYSVSREKKERFSLILESASTNQTSMYLCASRLRDRVNQPQHFGDGTRLSIL.

The chain combines TRBV7-3 with TRBJ2-2; D may match TRBD1 or TRBD2 (5 bases each). CDR1 is SGHTA and CDR2 is FQGTGA in the germline V gene. The length of the CDR3 is 17 residues. Trimming stripped 5 bases from V and 6 bases from J, with 22 bases between. CDR3: CASSLARGAGRAGELFF. In DNA, the CDR3 is TGTGCCAGCAGCCTCGCCCGAGGGGCAGGGCGGGCCGGGGAGCTGTTTTTT. The whole variable domain, remainder taken from reference TRBV7-3 and TRBJ2-2, is GAGVSQTPSNKVTEKGKYVELRCDPISGHTALYWYRQSLGQGPEFLIYFQGTGAADDSGLPNDRFFAVRPEGSVSTLKIQRTERGDSAVYLCASSLARGAGRAGELFFGEGSRLTVL.

The V gene is TRBV7-9, the J gene TRBJ2-2; D call uncertain. This CDR3 comprises 13 residues. The V gene lost 3 bases and the J gene lost 7 bases, with 9 bases spanning the gap. CDR1 and CDR2 from the germline V gene are SEHNR and FQNEAQ (reference sequence). This CDR3 is CASSLIGGGELFF. CDR3 DNA: TGTGCCAGCAGCTTGATAGGTGGCGGGGAGCTGTTTTTT.

J is TRBJ1-1 and V is TRBV28, with D tentatively TRBD1 (5 bases). The CDR3 sequence is 15 residues long. V lost 3 bases and J 5 bases, leaving 16 bases between the germline ends. The V gene's germline CDR1 is MDHEN and CDR2 SYDVKM. The CDR3 protein is CASSFSGQLTTEAFF. The CDR3 DNA is TGTGCCAGCAGTTTTTCAGGGCAGTTAACAACTGAAGCTTTCTTT.

This chain uses TRBV7-9 with TRBJ1-4, with a tentative D call TRBD1 (5 bases). This CDR3 is 16 amino acids long. Germline CDR1 SEHNR, CDR2 FQNEAQ (reference sequence). Trimming took 5 bases from V and 7 from J, leaving 20 bases between them. CDR3 DNA: TGTGCCAGCAGCGGGATCATGGGTAGGGGAGGTGAAAAACTGTTTTTT. Its translation is CASSGIMGRGGEKLFF.

V usage is TRBV28 and J usage is TRBJ1-2, with D possibly being TRBD1 (5 bases). Germline V gene data show CDR1 as MDHEN and CDR2 as SYDVKM. The germline V and J ends were trimmed by 7 bases and 8 bases, with 11 bases remaining between them. The CDR3 totals 11 residues. The CDR3 DNA follows: TGTGCCAGCACCTGGGGCTTGGGCTACACCTTC. Amino acids: CASTWGLGYTF.